These 25 T cell receptor beta chains share one sample of origin, sequenced in a study of blood T cell repertoires in COVID-19. TCRdb keeps only in-frame clones here, not all; method: immunoSEQ multiplex PCR. The table records roughly 230,000 clones, roughly 89% of them present only once. Sequencing input: peripheral blood. The receptor set was obtained from a woman aged 40 to 50 who had recovered from COVID-19.

This chain joins TRBV5-6 and TRBJ1-3; D perhaps matches TRBD1 (5 bases). This CDR3 contains 16 residues. Trimming took off 4 bases at V and 0 bases at J, with 14 bases between the two ends. Germline V gene sequence: CDR1 SGHDT, CDR2 YYEEEE. The CDR3 loop reads CASSPFDSHSGNTIYF. The CDR3 DNA reads TGTGCCAGCAGCCCCTTTGACAGCCACTCTGGAAACACCATATATTTT. The full variable domain, completed using reference TRBV5-6 and TRBJ1-3, is DAGVTQSPTHLIKTRGQQVTLRCSPKSGHDTVSWYQQALGQGPQFIFQYYEEEERQRGNFPDRFSGHQFPNYSSELNVNALLLGDSALYLCASSPFDSHSGNTIYFGEGSWLTVV.

This clone came up once. The chain is built from TRBV5-4 and TRBJ1-4; 7 nucleotides line up with TRBD1. Germline CDR1 reads SGHNT; CDR2 reads YYREEE (reference sequence). This CDR3 is 14 amino acids long. The V and J ends lost 4 bases and 4 bases, in that order; junction bases with no gene match: 4. The CDR3 reads CASSEGANNEKLFF. CDR3 DNA sequence: TGTGCCAGCAGCGAGGGGGCCAATAATGAAAAACTGTTTTTT.

The chain recombines TRBV3-1 (or the pseudogene TRBV3-2) with TRBJ2-5, with 10 bases that match TRBD2. The V gene's germline CDR1 is LGHDT and CDR2 YNNKEL (reference sequence). Trimming at V came to 4 bases and at J to 0 bases, leaving 2 bases not matched to a gene. The CDR3 loop spans 15 amino acids. CDR3 nucleotide sequence: TGTGCCAGCAGCCGGCTAGCGGGAGACCAAGAGACCCAGTACTTC. This codes for CASSRLAGDQETQYF.

This clone was picked up a small number of times. This chain links TRBV28 with TRBJ1-2; TRBD1 might be the D (5 bases). Between the trimmed V and J ends, which lost 1 base and 6 bases, there was a span of 6 bases. In germline, CDR1 is MDHEN, CDR2 SYDVKM. The CDR3 is 12 amino acids. The CDR3 coding sequence is TGTGCCAGCAGTTTATCAGGGCATGGCTACACCTTC. Protein sequence: CASSLSGHGYTF.

In this sample, this clone turned up a few times. The chain recombines TRBV12-3 or TRBV12-4 with TRBJ1-1, with 8 bases lining up with TRBD1. The V segment lost 6 bases and the J segment 11 bases; nucleotides outside the gene matches: 5. CDR3 length equals 11 residues. CDR3 residues: CASSRTGRAFF. The CDR3 DNA is TGTGCCAGCAGCAGGACAGGGCGGGCTTTCTTT.

This clone appeared a few times. In nucleotides, the CDR3 is TGTGCCAGCAGCGTAGCAGCGGGGGGTTTCTACAATGAGCAGTTCTTC. As protein: CASSVAAGGFYNEQFF. J is TRBJ2-1 and V is TRBV9, with 9 bases that match TRBD2. The CDR3 extends over 16 amino acids. V gave up 0 bases and J gave up 3 bases; unmatched junction bases: 4. Germline loops: CDR1 SGDLS, CDR2 YYNGEE.

The chain employs TRBV4-3 and TRBJ1-2; 12 nucleotides agree with TRBD1. The V gene end was trimmed by 0 bases and the J gene end by 7 bases; junction bases not matched to a gene: 3. Germline CDR1 reads LGHNA; CDR2 reads YSLEER. This CDR3 has 15 residues. The CDR3 is CASSQELGQGAGYTF. Written as DNA, the CDR3 is TGCGCCAGCAGCCAAGAATTGGGACAGGGGGCTGGCTACACCTTC.

The V gene is TRBV5-4, the J gene TRBJ2-7; 9 bases are a match to TRBD2. Germline V lookup: CDR1 SGHNT, CDR2 YYREEE (reference sequence). This CDR3 is built from 15 residues. V dropped 2 bases and J dropped 4; count of bases not matched to a gene: 7. CDR3 bases: TGTGCCAGCAGCTTCGGCGGGGGGGGAGAATACGAGCAGTACTTC. This sequence encodes CASSFGGGGEYEQYF.

The rearrangement links TRBV4-3 to TRBJ2-5, with a weak D call TRBD2 (6 bases). The CDR3 consists of 15 residues. Per the germline V gene, CDR1 is LGHNA and CDR2 is YSLEER. V lost 1 base, J lost 2 bases, and 11 bases lay in between. The CDR3 loop is CASSQVVGGQETQYF. The CDR3 DNA is TGCGCCAGCAGCCAAGTGGTCGGGGGACAAGAGACCCAGTACTTC.

The rearrangement links TRBV18 to TRBJ1-5; D is ambiguous. The CDR3 covers 13 residues. Trimming left V 3 bases short and J 5 bases short, with 8 bases between. Germline V lookup: CDR1 KGHSH, CDR2 LQKENI. CDR3 sequence reads: CASSPSRDQPQHF. The CDR3 DNA reads as TGTGCCAGCTCACCGTCGCGGGATCAGCCCCAGCATTTT.

The gene calls are TRBV7-6 and TRBJ2-1; 8 positions match TRBD2. V trimming: 1 base; J trimming: 10 bases; junction bases outside the gene matches: 6. Germline lookup yields CDR1 SGHVS and CDR2 FNYEAQ. The CDR3 runs to 14 residues. The CDR3 sequence: CASSLEGVAGEQFF. Here the CDR3 DNA reads TGTGCCAGCAGCTTAGAAGGGGTAGCGGGGGAGCAGTTCTTC.

The chain couples TRBV27 to TRBJ2-1; D is undetermined. Looked up from germline, CDR1 is MNHEY and CDR2 is SMNVEV (reference sequence). The V end lost 1 base, the J end lost 7 bases, and 8 bases lay between the germline ends. The CDR3 is 13 amino acids. CDR3 in DNA: TGTGCCAGCAGTTTATACAGACGGAATGAGCAGTTCTTC. Protein sequence: CASSLYRRNEQFF.

V usage is TRBV2 and J usage is TRBJ2-5; 10 bases align to TRBD2. Germline V gene data show CDR1 as SNHLY and CDR2 as FYNNEI. V lost 7 bases and J lost 5; bases outside the gene matches: 10. The CDR3 length is 15 residues. CDR3 residues: CASNEAGGPVETQYF. CDR3 sequence (DNA): TGTGCCAGCAACGAAGCGGGGGGGCCGGTTGAGACCCAGTACTTC.

The CDR3 DNA follows: TGTGCCAGCTCATTAAACTGGGAGCCTTCAGATACGCAGTATTTT. It yields the protein CASSLNWEPSDTQYF. The rearrangement links TRBV18 to TRBJ2-3, with a tentative D call TRBD2 (5 bases). Trimming removed 5 bases at V and 4 bases at J, with 16 bases between. Germline-derived CDR1 and CDR2 are KGHSH and LQKENI. This CDR3 has 15 amino acids.

This chain uses TRBV3-1 (or the pseudogene TRBV3-2) with TRBJ2-3, with unresolved D. Germline V gene data show CDR1 as LGHDT and CDR2 as YNNKEL (reference sequence). This CDR3 region has 16 residues. V was clipped by 2 bases and J by 6 bases, with 18 bases between them. The CDR3, as DNA: TGTGCCAGCAGCCAATCGGTACCAGCGCGTGTGGATACGCAGTATTTT. Translated: CASSQSVPARVDTQYF.

A word on this clone: The same CDR3 arises from other DNA sequences in this sample as well. This chain uses TRBV18 with TRBJ2-3, with D unresolved. This CDR3 comprises 14 residues. Trimming took 3 bases from V and 0 from J, leaving 7 bases between them. Per germline, CDR1 KGHSH and CDR2 LQKENI. The CDR3: CASSPTRSTDTQYF. The DNA of the CDR3 is TGTGCCAGCTCACCGACAAGGAGCACAGATACGCAGTATTTT.

The chain carries TRBV5-6 and TRBJ2-3, with a possible D match to TRBD1 (6 bases). Trimming stripped 4 bases from V and 6 bases from J, with 18 bases between. There are 15 residues in the CDR3. From germline, CDR1 is SGHDT and CDR2 YYEEEE. For the CDR3, the DNA is TGTGCCAGCAGCGCTCTACAGGGTTATTTGGATACGCAGTATTTT. The encoded protein is CASSALQGYLDTQYF.

The chain recombines TRBV27 with TRBJ1-1; D remains unclear. Germline CDR1 reads MNHEY; CDR2 reads SMNVEV (reference sequence). V dropped 5 bases and J dropped 1 base, with 14 bases sitting between them. The CDR3 contains 15 residues. The CDR3 loop is CASSVYGSRNTEAFF. For the CDR3, the DNA is TGTGCCAGCAGTGTCTACGGGAGTAGGAACACTGAAGCTTTCTTT.

The count of this clone is one. The chain carries TRBV2 and TRBJ1-2; possibly TRBD1 for D (5 bases). The CDR3 runs to 15 residues. Germline V gives CDR1 SNHLY, CDR2 FYNNEI. Trimming left V 3 bases short and J 4 bases short, with 15 bases between. CDR3 sequence reads: CASSENRKGLYGYTF. The CDR3 region has the DNA TGTGCCAGCAGTGAGAACAGGAAGGGACTCTATGGCTACACCTTC.

The rearrangement links TRBV11-2 to TRBJ2-1; 7 bases line up with TRBD2. V shed 3 bases and J 6 bases; nucleotides not matched to a gene: 8. Germline-derived CDR1 and CDR2 are SGHAT and FQNNGV. There are 15 residues in the CDR3. CDR3 region: CASSFTPSGVNEQFF. Here the CDR3 DNA reads TGTGCCAGCAGCTTTACCCCGAGCGGGGTCAATGAGCAGTTCTTC.

V and J are TRBV7-7 and TRBJ2-1; 12 nucleotides agree with TRBD2. Germline-derived CDR1 and CDR2 are SSHAT and FNYEAQ (reference sequence). The V segment lost 5 bases and the J segment 8 bases; nucleotides outside the gene matches: 10. CDR3 length: 16 residues. In nucleotides, the CDR3 is TGTGCCAGCAGCCCGGGCCTAGCGGGAGGGGTCTATGAGCAGTTCTTC. Translated, it gives CASSPGLAGGVYEQFF.

The chain recombines TRBV9 with TRBJ2-1, with TRBD2 matching 8 bases. J lost 8 bases, V lost 0 bases, and 10 bases had no gene match. CDR3 size: 16 residues. Germline lookup yields CDR1 SGDLS and CDR2 YYNGEE. CDR3 region: CASSVDPGRAPHEQFF. CDR3 in DNA: TGTGCCAGCAGCGTAGATCCCGGGAGGGCCCCCCATGAGCAGTTCTTC.

The genes are TRBV5-6 and TRBJ2-3; 7 bases line up with TRBD1. Losses at the gene ends were 0 bases for V and 1 base for J; bases not matched to a gene: 2. The length of the CDR3 is 15 residues. Per germline, CDR1 SGHDT and CDR2 YYEEEE. The CDR3 coding sequence is TGTGCCAGCAGCTTGGGACAGGGTGGCACAGATACGCAGTATTTT. Residues: CASSLGQGGTDTQYF.

The chain carries TRBV3-1 (or the pseudogene TRBV3-2) and TRBJ1-2; no definite D call. Germline lookup yields CDR1 LGHDT and CDR2 YNNKEL (reference sequence). CDR3 length equals 16 residues. V shed 0 bases and J shed 1 base, with 12 bases lying between them. CDR3 coding DNA: TGTGCCAGCAGCCAAGATGTGCCTATTAATAACTATGGCTACACCTTC. Protein product: CASSQDVPINNYGYTF.

This rearrangement joins TRBV9 to TRBJ1-2; a weak D match, TRBD1 (5 bases). Trimming took off 0 bases at V and 7 bases at J, with 16 bases between the two ends. Germline V gene data show CDR1 as SGDLS and CDR2 as YYNGEE. This CDR3 comprises 15 residues. CDR3 DNA: TGTGCCAGCAGCGTAGACGGCAGGGTGGTCAGTGGCTACACCTTC. Protein product: CASSVDGRVVSGYTF. The whole variable domain, filled in from reference TRBV9 and TRBJ1-2, reads DSGVTQTPKHLITATGQRVTLRCSPRSGDLSVYWYQQSLDQGLQFLIQYYNGEERAKGNILERFSAQQFPDLHSELNLSSLELGDSALYFCASSVDGRVVSGYTFGSGTRLTVV.